These 25 T cell receptor beta chains were sequenced from one sample in a study of shared clonotypes between healthy human individuals. Sequencing used immunoSEQ multiplex PCR; TCRdb keeps in-frame clones, though not all of them. This sample has over 2 million clones; 85% to 95% occur once, and the top ten carry more than 0.35%. Sequenced input: naive CD4+ T cells from PBMCs. Described subset: CD45RA+ positively selected. Receptors were obtained from a man aged 18 to 30 in good health. Some clones in this sample may be carry-over from other donors' samples.

This chain joins TRBV28 and TRBJ2-7; a weak D match, TRBD2 (7 bases). The CDR3 is 15 residues long. Germline CDR1 reads MDHEN; CDR2 reads SYDVKM. V shed 4 bases and J shed 5 bases, with 18 bases lying between them. For the CDR3, the DNA is TGTGCCAGCAGTTCGCGAGGGGGGGCTGGAAACGAGCAGTACTTC. It is translated as CASSSRGGAGNEQYF.

The rearrangement joins TRBV4-3 to TRBJ1-2; D might be TRBD1 (5 bases). This CDR3 has 15 residues. V shed 0 bases and J shed 6 bases, with 14 bases lying between them. CDR1 is LGHNA, CDR2 YSLEER, per germline. This CDR3 reads CASSQDVWTRNGYTF. For the CDR3, the DNA is TGCGCCAGCAGCCAAGATGTCTGGACAAGGAATGGCTACACCTTC.

The chain is built from TRBV5-1 and TRBJ2-5, with 9 bases that match TRBD1. Germline V gene lookup returns CDR1 SGHRS and CDR2 YFSETQ. This CDR3 region has 14 residues. The V gene end was trimmed by 4 bases and the J gene end by 5 bases; junction bases not matched to a gene: 6. The CDR3 spells CASSLSQGAETQYF. The CDR3 nucleotides read TGCGCCAGCAGCCTTTCACAGGGGGCTGAGACCCAGTACTTC. Looking up the rest from reference TRBV5-1 and TRBJ2-5 gives the full variable domain: KAGVTQTPRYLIKTRGQQVTLSCSPISGHRSVSWYQQTPGQGLQFLFEYFSETQRNKGNFPGRFSGRQFSNSRSEMNVSTLELGDSALYLCASSLSQGAETQYFGPGTRLLVL.

Regarding this clone: This CDR3 is also generated by other DNA sequences in the sample. J is TRBJ2-1 and V is TRBV5-4, with unresolved D. The CDR3 spans 13 residues. The germline CDR1 and CDR2 sequences are SGHNT and YYREEE (reference sequence). Trimming removed 0 bases at V and 4 bases at J, with 5 bases between. The CDR3 sequence: CASSLASYNEQFF. In DNA, the CDR3 is TGTGCCAGCAGCTTGGCTAGTTACAATGAGCAGTTCTTC.

Only one count was recorded for this clone. This chain joins TRBV28 and TRBJ2-7; weak D call: TRBD1 (6 bases). V gave up 4 bases and J gave up 4 bases, with 17 bases separating them. The CDR3 length is 15 residues. The germline V gene has CDR1 MDHEN and CDR2 SYDVKM. CDR3 sequence reads: CASSSPGTPQYEQYF. The CDR3, as DNA: TGTGCCAGCAGTTCCCCCGGGACACCACAATACGAGCAGTACTTC. The variable domain in full, with the rest retrieved from reference TRBV28 and TRBJ2-7, is DVKVTQSSRYLVKRTGEKVFLECVQDMDHENMFWYRQDPGLGLRLIYFSYDVKMKEKGDIPEGYSVSREKKERFSLILESASTNQTSMYLCASSSPGTPQYEQYFGPGTRLTVT.

This chain uses TRBV5-1 with TRBJ2-3; tentatively, D is TRBD2 (6 bases). Germline values: CDR1 SGHRS, CDR2 YFSETQ. The CDR3 contains 14 residues. V was trimmed by 4 bases and J by 5 bases, leaving 14 bases between them. The CDR3 nucleotides are TGCGCCAGCAGCCCCTCCGGGAGCGTAGATACGCAGTATTTT. Its protein is CASSPSGSVDTQYF. Full variable domain (outside the CDR3, taken from reference TRBV5-1 and TRBJ2-3): KAGVTQTPRYLIKTRGQQVTLSCSPISGHRSVSWYQQTPGQGLQFLFEYFSETQRNKGNFPGRFSGRQFSNSRSEMNVSTLELGDSALYLCASSPSGSVDTQYFGPGTRLTVL.

The chain uses TRBV30 and TRBJ2-1; D assignment may be TRBD1 or TRBD2 (5 bases each). The ends were cut back, 0 bases at V and 0 bases at J, with 9 bases in the middle. The CDR3 is 15 amino acids. Germline CDR1 and CDR2: GTSNPN and SVGIG (reference sequence). CDR3 in DNA: TGTGCCTGGAGTGTCGGGACGGGCTCCTACAATGAGCAGTTCTTC. Amino acids: CAWSVGTGSYNEQFF.

On this clone: The same CDR3 can be traced to other DNA sequences in this sample. V is TRBV9 and J is TRBJ2-3; 7 nucleotides line up with TRBD2. There are 14 residues in the CDR3. With V trimmed by 2 bases and J by 6 bases, 6 bases remained unmatched. Germline loops: CDR1 SGDLS, CDR2 YYNGEE. The CDR3 coding sequence is TGTGCCAGCAGCGTCCGACTAGCACCGGATACGCAGTATTTT. It is translated as CASSVRLAPDTQYF.

The V call is TRBV18, the J call TRBJ2-1, with 9 bases fitting TRBD2. CDR1 is KGHSH and CDR2 is LQKENI in the germline V gene. The CDR3 is made up of 15 amino acids. The J segment lost 3 bases and the V segment lost 4 bases, leaving 4 bases of the junction unmatched. The CDR3 coding sequence is TGTGCCAGCTCACTTAGCGGGAGCATCTACAATGAGCAGTTCTTC. Protein sequence: CASSLSGSIYNEQFF. Combining the CDR3 with reference TRBV18 and TRBJ2-1 gives the whole variable domain NAGVMQNPRHLVRRRGQEARLRCSPMKGHSHVYWYRQLPEEGLKFMVYLQKENIIDESGMPKERFSAEFPKEGPSILRIQQVVRGDSAAYFCASSLSGSIYNEQFFGPGTRLTVL.

This chain joins TRBV5-5 and TRBJ1-4; a weak D match, TRBD1 (5 bases). Trimming removed 4 bases at V and 4 bases at J, with 11 bases between. Germline V CDR1 and CDR2: SGHKS, YYEKEE (reference sequence). The CDR3 runs 14 residues. The CDR3: CASSLVGRNEKLFF. As DNA, the CDR3 is TGTGCCAGCAGCCTCGTGGGGCGTAATGAAAAACTGTTTTTT. The full variable domain, in which reference TRBV5-5 and TRBJ1-4 provide the parts outside the CDR3, is DAGVTQSPTHLIKTRGQQVTLRCSPISGHKSVSWYQQVLGQGPQFIFQYYEKEERGRGNFPDRFSARQFPNYSSELNVNALLLGDSALYLCASSLVGRNEKLFFGSGTQLSVL.

The chain couples TRBV28 to TRBJ2-5; 8 bases align to TRBD1. In germline, CDR1 is MDHEN, CDR2 SYDVKM. This CDR3 has 16 residues. Trimming at V came to 6 bases and at J to 4 bases, leaving 13 bases not matched to a gene. The CDR3 spells CASSEARQGPRETQYF. In nucleotides, the CDR3 is TGTGCCAGCAGCGAAGCAAGACAGGGGCCGAGAGAGACCCAGTACTTC.

The rearrangement joins TRBV7-3 to TRBJ1-2; 10 bases match TRBD1. V dropped 4 bases and J dropped 4; count of bases not matched to a gene: 0. Germline V lookup: CDR1 SGHTA, CDR2 FQGTGA. The CDR3 length is 13 residues. CDR3 in amino acids: CASSWDRGYGYTF. CDR3 coding DNA: TGTGCCAGCAGCTGGGACAGGGGCTATGGCTACACCTTC.

The V call is TRBV29-1, the J call TRBJ1-2; 7 nucleotides agree with TRBD1. The germline V gene encodes CDR1 SQVTM and CDR2 ANQGSEA. This CDR3 is built from 13 residues. The V and J ends lost 6 bases and 7 bases, in that order; junction bases with no gene match: 11. The CDR3 sequence is CSVDDRAGGGYTF. The CDR3 nucleotides are TGCAGCGTGGATGACAGGGCCGGGGGTGGCTACACCTTC.

CDR3 DNA: TGTGCCAGCAGCCAAGCGAGACAGGGGGCGCGTTCACCCCTCCACTTT. This translates into CASSQARQGARSPLHF. The rearrangement joins TRBV14 to TRBJ1-6, with 10 bases identical to TRBD1. V lost 1 base to trimming and J lost 9 bases; unmatched junction nucleotides: 6. Germline V gene lookup returns CDR1 SGHDN and CDR2 FVKESK. The CDR3 contains 16 residues.

The chain combines TRBV15 with TRBJ1-2, with D maybe TRBD1 (5 bases). V lost 0 bases to trimming and J lost 9 bases, with 11 bases between them. This CDR3 is 13 amino acids long. Germline CDR1 is LNHNV and CDR2 is YYDKDF (reference sequence). CDR3 DNA: TGTGCCACCAGCAGAGATCGGGCAGGGAGCTACACCTTC. It specifies CATSRDRAGSYTF.

The chain combines TRBV20-1 with TRBJ2-3; the match to TRBD2 covers 9 bases. Germline values: CDR1 DFQATT, CDR2 SNEGSKA (reference sequence). V lost 6 bases and J lost 10; bases outside the gene matches: 5. The CDR3 runs to 11 residues. The CDR3 reads CSALAGASQYF. CDR3 nucleotide sequence: TGCAGTGCCTTAGCGGGAGCTTCGCAGTATTTT.

V is TRBV28 and J is TRBJ1-5, with 7 bases identical to TRBD1. CDR1 and CDR2 (germline): MDHEN, SYDVKM. The ends lost 5 bases at V and 6 bases at J; junction bases unmatched: 13. CDR3 length equals 16 residues. CDR3 residues: CASSGSGQGESQPQHF. Here the CDR3 DNA reads TGTGCCAGCAGTGGCTCCGGGCAGGGGGAATCTCAGCCCCAGCATTTT. The variable domain in full, completed from reference TRBV28 and TRBJ1-5, reads DVKVTQSSRYLVKRTGEKVFLECVQDMDHENMFWYRQDPGLGLRLIYFSYDVKMKEKGDIPEGYSVSREKKERFSLILESASTNQTSMYLCASSGSGQGESQPQHFGDGTRLSIL.

The J gene is TRBJ1-4, the V gene TRBV10-3; 8 nucleotides match TRBD1. The CDR3 is 14 residues long. Germline lookup yields CDR1 ENHRY and CDR2 SYGVKD. Trimming cost V 10 bases and J 7 bases; bases outside gene matches: 11. The CDR3 region has the DNA TGTGCCACCAGCGGGGACAGGACTCTTGAAAAACTGTTTTTT. Translating it yields CATSGDRTLEKLFF.

The rearrangement uses TRBV27 and TRBJ2-1, with 11 bases identical to TRBD2. Germline CDR1 reads MNHEY; CDR2 reads SMNVEV (reference sequence). With 4 bases clipped from V and 7 bases from J, the junction kept 3 bases outside the gene matches. The CDR3 is 14 residues long. In DNA, the CDR3 is TGTGCCAGCAGTTCTAGCGGGAGGTGGAATGAGCAGTTCTTC. It specifies CASSSSGRWNEQFF.

V gene TRBV21-1 combines with J gene TRBJ2-1; no check of the table's D call, TRBD2, against the DNA was made. TRBV21-1 is designated a pseudogene. The CDR3 contains 16 residues. DNA of the CDR3: TGTGCCAGCAGCACGGGGGACGGTAGCTCCTACAATGAGCAGTTCTTC. Protein product: CASSTGDGSSYNEQFF.

CDR3 DNA: TGTGCCAGCAGCGAATACAGGGTGGATACGCAGTATTTT. Its translation: CASSEYRVDTQYF. J is TRBJ2-3 and V is TRBV7-2; possibly TRBD1 for D (6 bases). This CDR3 contains 13 residues. CDR1 is SGHTA and CDR2 is FQGNSA in the germline V gene. V was pared by 5 bases and J by 6 bases, with 12 bases between.

This clone appeared a few times. This chain joins TRBV2 and TRBJ1-2; 8 bases match TRBD1. The CDR3 runs 13 residues. Unmatched junction bases numbered 6, after V lost 6 bases and J lost 6 bases. The germline V gene encodes CDR1 SNHLY and CDR2 FYNNEI. CDR3 DNA: TGTGCCAGCAGCCGACAGGGGAGGGATGGCTACACCTTC. The encoded protein is CASSRQGRDGYTF.

The chain couples TRBV2 to TRBJ2-1; 7 bases match TRBD1. The CDR3 runs 14 residues. V trimming: 9 bases; J trimming: 1 base; junction bases outside the gene matches: 6. From germline, CDR1 is SNHLY and CDR2 FYNNEI. For the CDR3, the DNA is TGTGCCAGAGACAAGACAGGGTCCTACAATGAGCAGTTCTTC. Amino acid sequence: CARDKTGSYNEQFF. The complete variable domain, with remaining parts taken from reference TRBV2 and TRBJ2-1, reads EPEVTQTPSHQVTQMGQEVILRCVPISNHLYFYWYRQILGQKVEFLVSFYNNEISEKSEIFDDQFSVERPDGSNFTLKIRSTKLEDSAMYFCARDKTGSYNEQFFGPGTRLTVL.

J is TRBJ1-2 and V is TRBV6-5; 7 positions match TRBD1. Germline loops: CDR1 MNHEY, CDR2 SVGAGI. CDR3 length equals 13 residues. J lost 8 bases, V lost 6 bases, and 9 bases had no gene match. The CDR3 coding sequence is TGTGCCAGCAGGGGCGATAACAGGGGCGGCTACACCTTC. Protein product: CASRGDNRGGYTF.

The chain links TRBV10-3 to TRBJ2-7; D call uncertain. Germline loops: CDR1 ENHRY, CDR2 SYGVKD. The CDR3 covers 16 residues. V was pared by 3 bases and J by 0 bases, with 15 bases between. CDR3: CAISEVDPTISYEQYF. In DNA form, the CDR3 reads TGTGCCATCAGTGAAGTGGACCCAACCATCTCCTACGAGCAGTACTTC.